This T cell receptor (beta chain) was observed in a study of T cell responses to AZD1222 COVID-19 vaccine. Study observations and caveats: Among the donors, most were white British and more were female, and clonal diversity was possibly underestimated.

The assay was immunoSEQ multiplex PCR, and TCRdb's table has in-frame clones only and misses some. Counted here are about 97,000 clones, around nine tenths occurring once; the ten biggest clones make up 2.8%. V was trimmed by 3 bases and J by 5 bases, leaving 22 bases between them. The germline V gene encodes CDR1 DFQATT and CDR2 SNEGSKA (reference sequence). This CDR3 spans 16 amino acids. As concerns this clone: Its specificity is unknown.

Here the sequenced sample was peripheral blood, taken on day 0 of AZD1222 vaccination. The rearrangement links TRBV20-1 to TRBJ2-5; no clear D gene. This TCR came from an adult in good health. The CDR3: CSASSPMSATVETQYF. Written as DNA, the CDR3 is TGCAGTGCTAGTTCCCCGATGTCAGCCACGGTTGAGACCCAGTACTTC.